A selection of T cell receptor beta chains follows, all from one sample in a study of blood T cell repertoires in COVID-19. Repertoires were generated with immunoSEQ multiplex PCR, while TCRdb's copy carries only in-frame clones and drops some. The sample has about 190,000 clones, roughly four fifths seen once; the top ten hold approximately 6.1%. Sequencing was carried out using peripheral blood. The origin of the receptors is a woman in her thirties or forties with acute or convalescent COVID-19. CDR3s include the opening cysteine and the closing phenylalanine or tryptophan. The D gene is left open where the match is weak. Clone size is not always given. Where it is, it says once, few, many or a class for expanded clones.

TGTGCCAGCAGATCTGGACAGGTGCCGAACACCGGGGAGCTGTTTTTT CASRSGQVPNTGELFF TRBV7-9 TRBD1 TRBJ2-2 .
TGTGCCAGCAGCTCCCGGACAGGCGGGTCTTACGGAAACACCATATATTTT CASSSRTGGSYGNTIYF TRBV5-4 TRBD1 TRBJ1-3 .
TGTGCCAGCAGTTACACACTCAGGTATAGCAATCAGCCCCAGCATTTT CASSYTLRYSNQPQHF TRBV6-5 . TRBJ1-5 .
TGTGCCAGCGGGTTGGGGGGGAAGTACAATGAGCAGTTCTTC CASGLGGKYNEQFF TRBV6-4 TRBD2 TRBJ2-1 .
TGTGCCAGCAGCTCCAGTTTGGGGAGGGACACTGAAGCTTTCTTT CASSSSLGRDTEAFF TRBV5-4 . TRBJ1-1 .
TGCGCCAGCAGCGGGGGGACGGAGAGAAACACCATATATTTT CASSGGTERNTIYF TRBV5-1 . TRBJ1-3 .
TGCGCCAGCAGCCACGATACTAGCGGGAGTTATACCGGGGAGCTGTTTTTT CASSHDTSGSYTGELFF TRBV4-1 TRBD2 TRBJ2-2 .
TGTGCCAGCAGCGCTACTAGCGGGTTAACCTACGAGCAGTACTTC CASSATSGLTYEQYF TRBV7-2 TRBD2 TRBJ2-7 .
TGTGCCAGCAGTTCCCCGGGACAAATCTACGAGCAGTACTTC CASSSPGQIYEQYF TRBV5-5 . TRBJ2-7 .
TGCAGCGTCGGACAGAACCAAGAGACCCAGTACTTC CSVGQNQETQYF TRBV29-1 . TRBJ2-5 .
TGCGCCAGCAGCCAACGGGGGGCGAGGGAGCAGTACTTC CASSQRGAREQYF TRBV5-1 . TRBJ2-7 few
TGTGCCTGGAATAACAGGGACAATCAGCCCCAGCATTTT CAWNNRDNQPQHF TRBV30 . TRBJ1-5 .
TGTGCCAGCAGTGAAGGGACTAGCTGGGAGCAGTACTTC CASSEGTSWEQYF TRBV6-1 TRBD2 TRBJ2-7 .
TGTGCCAGCAGCTTGGCAGGGAACACCTACAATGAGCAGTTCTTC CASSLAGNTYNEQFF TRBV5-5 . TRBJ2-1 .
TGCGCCAGCAGCTTGGATCCACAGGGTACCGGGGAGCTGTTTTTT CASSLDPQGTGELFF TRBV5-1 . TRBJ2-2 .
TGCGCCAGCAGCCAAGATGACGGGTCCACTGAAGCTTTCTTT CASSQDDGSTEAFF TRBV4-1 . TRBJ1-1 .
TGTGCCAGCAGGGCCGCGGGACAGACCTACGAGCAGTACTTC CASRAAGQTYEQYF TRBV28 . TRBJ2-7 .
TGTGCCAGCAGTTATAGCCCAGATACGCAGTATTTT CASSYSPDTQYF TRBV2 . TRBJ2-3 .
TGCGCCAGCAGTCACCATAGGGGGAGCAATGAGCAGTTCTTC CASSHHRGSNEQFF TRBV23-1 . TRBJ2-1 .
TGTGCCAACCAGCAGGGGGCCTACGAGCAGTACTTC CANQQGAYEQYF TRBV2 TRBD1 TRBJ2-7 once
TGTGCCAGCGGGCGGGGCCACGGGCAGTACTTC CASGRGHGQYF TRBV6-5 . TRBJ2-7 .
TGTGCCAGCAGCTTGTTCCGGGGGTCCAAAAACATTCAGTACTTC CASSLFRGSKNIQYF TRBV5-6 . TRBJ2-4 .
TGTGCCAGCCTGGGACAGACTTATGGCTACACCTTC CASLGQTYGYTF TRBV28 TRBD1 TRBJ1-2 .
TGTGCCAGCAGCTTAGCAGGACAGGGGGCCCTTTATGGCTACACCTTC CASSLAGQGALYGYTF TRBV7-9 TRBD1 TRBJ1-2 once
TGTGCCAGCAGTCGGGGGGACTACTATGGCTACACCTTC CASSRGDYYGYTF TRBV28 . TRBJ1-2 .
TGCGCCAGCAGTGAGGGGGAAAGCACAGATACGCAGTATTTT CASSEGESTDTQYF TRBV5-1 . TRBJ2-3 .
TGTGCCAGCAGCAACAGGAATTCCTACGAGCAGTACTTC CASSNRNSYEQYF TRBV27 . TRBJ2-7 .
TGTGCCACCAGCAGAGGTACAGGGGGCGCCTCTTACGAGCAGTACTTC CATSRGTGGASYEQYF TRBV15 TRBD1 TRBJ2-7 .
TGTGCCAGCAGCGTAGGGGCGGGACTAGCCACTTACGAGCAGTACTTC CASSVGAGLATYEQYF TRBV9 TRBD2 TRBJ2-7 .
TGCAGCGTTGGGCAGGGGGGTAGCTATGGCTACACCTTC CSVGQGGSYGYTF TRBV29-1 TRBD1 TRBJ1-2 few
TGTGCCAGCAGCTTATCCCTCGGGGAGCCCCAGCATTTT CASSLSLGEPQHF TRBV7-2 . TRBJ1-5 few
TGTGCCAGCAGCTCTCCGGGGTCGGACATTCAGTACTTC CASSSPGSDIQYF TRBV7-8 . TRBJ2-4 .
TGCGCCAGCAGCCCGAACCCGGGTCAGCCCCAGCATTTT CASSPNPGQPQHF TRBV4-1 . TRBJ1-5 .
TGTGCCAGCAAAAGTCGGGAGGGCAATCAGCCCCAGCATTTT CASKSREGNQPQHF TRBV28 . TRBJ1-5 few
TGTGCCTGGAGTTGGGGGGGTATAGCTTTCTTT CAWSWGGIAFF TRBV30 . TRBJ1-1 many